These T cell receptor beta chains were read from a single sample in a study of shared clonotypes between healthy human individuals. Sequenced by immunoSEQ multiplex PCR; TCRdb stores in-frame clones only, minus some. The sample holds about 2.2 million clones, approximately 92% seen once. Sequences were obtained from naive CD8+ T cells from PBMCs. The receptors stem from a man aged 18 to 29 in good health. Some clones in this sample may be carry-over from other donors' samples. Each CDR3 is given with its conserved first and last residue. Each record gives: clone size, J gene, V gene, D gene, CDR3 protein, CDR3 DNA. The D gene is left open where the match is weak. Expanded clones are given a class, and other clones once, few, many or no size at all.

once TRBJ2-7 TRBV9 NA CASSKQGHEQYF TGTGCCAGCAGCAAACAGGGACACGAGCAGTACTTC
NA TRBJ2-7 TRBV7-8 TRBD1 CASSLTRGTGDYEQYF TGTGCCAGCAGCTTAACAAGAGGGACAGGAGACTACGAGCAGTACTTC
NA TRBJ2-1 TRBV5-1 TRBD2 CASSPPGTSVAEQFF TGCGCCAGCAGCCCTCCCGGGACTAGCGTTGCTGAGCAGTTCTTC
NA TRBJ2-5 TRBV7-9 NA CASSPGGEGNQETQYF TGTGCCAGCAGCCCGGGTGGGGAAGGAAACCAAGAGACCCAGTACTTC
once TRBJ2-1 TRBV27 NA CASKVIGSNEQFF TGTGCCAGCAAGGTTATCGGGAGCAATGAGCAGTTCTTC
NA TRBJ1-5 TRBV28 NA CASSLRGPINQPQHF TGTGCCAGCAGTTTACGTGGGCCGATCAATCAGCCCCAGCATTTT
NA TRBJ2-2 TRBV19 TRBD2 CASIEREITGELFF TGTGCCAGTATAGAGCGGGAGATCACCGGGGAGCTGTTTTTT
once TRBJ2-7 TRBV28 NA CASSLGQGYEQYF TGTGCCAGCAGTTTAGGACAAGGCTACGAGCAGTACTTC
NA TRBJ1-2 TRBV13 NA CASSFAANYGYTF TGTGCCAGCAGCTTCGCAGCTAACTATGGCTACACCTTC
NA TRBJ2-7 TRBV7-9 NA CASSLATGLYEQYF TGTGCCAGCAGCTTAGCAACAGGGTTGTACGAGCAGTACTTC
NA TRBJ2-7 TRBV5-1 TRBD2 CASSLGLAGGYEQYF TGCGCCAGCAGCTTGGGACTAGCGGGAGGCTACGAGCAGTACTTC
NA TRBJ2-7 TRBV15 NA CATSRGRDRARANYEQYF TGTGCCACCAGCAGAGGCCGAGACCGGGCTAGAGCTAACTACGAGCAGTACTTC
once TRBJ2-1 TRBV27 NA CASSQVMVSGVGNEQFF TGTGCCAGCAGTCAAGTAATGGTCTCGGGAGTGGGGAATGAGCAGTTCTTC
NA TRBJ1-2 TRBV19 NA CATKKPYGYTF TGTGCCACAAAGAAACCCTATGGCTACACCTTC
NA TRBJ2-1 TRBV7-9 NA CASSADPRDEQFF TGTGCCAGCAGCGCGGACCCTAGGGATGAGCAGTTCTTC
NA TRBJ2-5 TRBV29-1 NA CSVEAGSTGETQYF TGCAGCGTTGAAGCGGGCAGTACGGGGGAGACCCAGTACTTC
once TRBJ2-7 TRBV30 TRBD1 CAWTGTGYEQYF TGTGCCTGGACCGGGACAGGCTACGAGCAGTACTTC
NA TRBJ1-1 TRBV21-1 NA CASSNIPLGAFF TGTGCCAGCAGCAACATTCCGTTGGGAGCTTTCTTT
NA TRBJ2-1 TRBV4-3 NA CASSQGVRDNEQFF TGCGCCAGCAGCCAAGGAGTCCGGGATAATGAGCAGTTCTTC
once TRBJ1-5 TRBV27 TRBD1 CASSIMGTGRQPQHF TGTGCCAGCAGCATAATGGGGACAGGGCGTCAGCCCCAGCATTTT
NA TRBJ2-1 TRBV2 NA CASSRRLADINEQFF TGTGCCAGCAGCCGTAGGTTAGCGGATATCAATGAGCAGTTCTTC
NA TRBJ1-2 TRBV4-2 NA CASSQDGSVANYGYTF TGTGCCAGCAGCCAAGATGGGAGTGTAGCTAACTATGGCTACACCTTC
NA TRBJ2-4 TRBV4-3 NA CASSPSGRAKNIQYF TGCGCCAGCAGCCCCTCGGGTAGGGCCAAAAACATTCAGTACTTC
NA TRBJ2-7 TRBV29-1 TRBD2 CSVEELAAGVNYEQYF TGCAGCGTTGAAGAACTAGCGGCAGGGGTCAACTACGAGCAGTACTTC
once TRBJ2-7 TRBV29-1 TRBD2 CSVEGGLAGVRYEQYF TGCAGCGTTGAAGGGGGACTAGCGGGAGTGAGGTACGAGCAGTACTTC
NA TRBJ1-2 TRBV4-3 TRBD1 CASSHYPDRGDDANYGYTF TGCGCCAGCAGCCACTATCCCGACAGGGGCGACGACGCGAACTATGGCTACACCTTC
NA TRBJ1-2 TRBV9 NA CASSVGLSYGYTF TGTGCCAGCAGCGTAGGACTAAGTTATGGCTACACCTTC
once TRBJ2-1 TRBV28 TRBD2 CASSLSLAAYNEQFF TGTGCCAGCAGTTTATCTCTAGCGGCTTACAATGAGCAGTTCTTC
NA TRBJ1-2 TRBV15 NA CATSRGGPFNYGYTF TGTGCCACCAGCAGAGGTGGACCGTTTAACTATGGCTACACCTTC